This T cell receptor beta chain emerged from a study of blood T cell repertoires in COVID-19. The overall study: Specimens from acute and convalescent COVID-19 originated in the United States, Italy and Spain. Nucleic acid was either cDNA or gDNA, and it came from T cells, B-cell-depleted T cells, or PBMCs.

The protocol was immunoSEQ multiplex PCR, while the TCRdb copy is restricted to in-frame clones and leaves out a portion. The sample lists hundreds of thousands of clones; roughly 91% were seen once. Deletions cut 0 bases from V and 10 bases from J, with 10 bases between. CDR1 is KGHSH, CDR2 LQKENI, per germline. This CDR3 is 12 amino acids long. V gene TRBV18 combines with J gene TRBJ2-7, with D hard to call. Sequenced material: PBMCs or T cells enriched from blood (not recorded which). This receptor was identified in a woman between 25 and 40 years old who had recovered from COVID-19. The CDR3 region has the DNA TGTGCCAGCTCACCACCGACACCTCCCCAGTACTTC. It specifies CASSPPTPPQYF.